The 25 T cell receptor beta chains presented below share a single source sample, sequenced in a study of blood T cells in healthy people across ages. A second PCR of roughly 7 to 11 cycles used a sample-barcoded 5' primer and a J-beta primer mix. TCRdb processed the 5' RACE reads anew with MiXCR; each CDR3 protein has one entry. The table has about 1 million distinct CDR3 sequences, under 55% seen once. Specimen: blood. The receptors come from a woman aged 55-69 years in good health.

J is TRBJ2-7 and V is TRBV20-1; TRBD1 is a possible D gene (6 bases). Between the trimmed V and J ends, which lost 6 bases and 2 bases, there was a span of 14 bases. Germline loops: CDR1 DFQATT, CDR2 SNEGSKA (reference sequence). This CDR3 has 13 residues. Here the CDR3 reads CSANPGDPYEQYF. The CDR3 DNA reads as TGCAGTGCCAACCCAGGGGACCCCTACGAGCAGTACTTC.

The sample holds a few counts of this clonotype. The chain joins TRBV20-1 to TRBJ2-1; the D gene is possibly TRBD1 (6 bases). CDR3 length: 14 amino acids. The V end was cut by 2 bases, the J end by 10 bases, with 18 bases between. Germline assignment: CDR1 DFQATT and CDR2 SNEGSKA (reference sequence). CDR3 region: CSARPQGSAAEQFF. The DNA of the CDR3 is TGCAGTGCTAGACCACAGGGTTCGGCCGCGGAGCAGTTCTTC.

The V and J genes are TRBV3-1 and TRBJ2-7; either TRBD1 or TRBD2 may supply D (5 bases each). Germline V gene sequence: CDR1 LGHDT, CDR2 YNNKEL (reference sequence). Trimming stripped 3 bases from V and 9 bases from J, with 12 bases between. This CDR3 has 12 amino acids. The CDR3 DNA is TGTGCCAGCAGCCATCCTGGTGGGGGGCAGTACTTC. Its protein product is CASSHPGGGQYF.

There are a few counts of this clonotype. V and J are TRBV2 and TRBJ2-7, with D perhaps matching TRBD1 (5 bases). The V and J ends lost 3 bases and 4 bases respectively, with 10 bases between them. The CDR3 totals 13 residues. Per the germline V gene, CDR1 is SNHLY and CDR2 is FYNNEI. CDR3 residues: CASSEVGEYEQYF. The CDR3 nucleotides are TGTGCCAGCAGTGAGGTAGGGGAATACGAGCAGTACTTC.

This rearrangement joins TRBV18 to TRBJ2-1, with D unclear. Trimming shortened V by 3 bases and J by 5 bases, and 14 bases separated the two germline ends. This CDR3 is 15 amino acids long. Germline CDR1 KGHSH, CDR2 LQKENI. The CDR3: CASSPLGISDNEQFF. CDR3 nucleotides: TGTGCCAGCTCACCCCTGGGGATAAGCGACAATGAGCAGTTCTTC.

Here the CDR3 DNA reads TGCAGTGCTAGACTAAGCGGGAGGGGTGAGCAGTACTTC. This encodes CSARLSGRGEQYF. The chain joins TRBV20-1 to TRBJ2-5; 10 positions match TRBD2. Germline-derived CDR1 and CDR2 are DFQATT and SNEGSKA (reference sequence). The CDR3 extends over 13 amino acids. V shed 2 bases and J 11 bases; nucleotides not matched to a gene: 8.

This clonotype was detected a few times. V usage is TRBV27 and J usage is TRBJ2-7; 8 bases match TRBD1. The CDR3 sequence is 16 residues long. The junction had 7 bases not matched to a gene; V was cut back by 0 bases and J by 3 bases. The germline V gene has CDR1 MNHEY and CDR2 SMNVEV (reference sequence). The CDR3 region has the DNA TGTGCCAGCAGTTTATCTTTTGGGGACAGGAGCTACGAGCAGTACTTC. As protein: CASSLSFGDRSYEQYF.

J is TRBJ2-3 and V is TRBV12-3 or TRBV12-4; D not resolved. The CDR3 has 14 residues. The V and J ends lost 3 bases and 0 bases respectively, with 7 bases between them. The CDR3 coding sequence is TGTGCCAGCAGTTTTCGGAAAAGCACAGATACGCAGTATTTT. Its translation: CASSFRKSTDTQYF.

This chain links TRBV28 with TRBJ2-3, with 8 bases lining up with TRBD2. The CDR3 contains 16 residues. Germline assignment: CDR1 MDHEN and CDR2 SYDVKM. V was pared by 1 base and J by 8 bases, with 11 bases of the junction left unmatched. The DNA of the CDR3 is TGTGCCAGCAGTTTATTTACTAGCGGATTGAGGGGTACGCAGTATTTT. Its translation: CASSLFTSGLRGTQYF.

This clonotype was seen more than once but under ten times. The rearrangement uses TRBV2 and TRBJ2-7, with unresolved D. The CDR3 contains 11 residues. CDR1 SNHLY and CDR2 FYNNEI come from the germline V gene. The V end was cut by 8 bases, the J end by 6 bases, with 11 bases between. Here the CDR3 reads CASETRSEQYF. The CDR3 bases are TGTGCCAGCGAGACGCGGAGCGAGCAGTACTTC.

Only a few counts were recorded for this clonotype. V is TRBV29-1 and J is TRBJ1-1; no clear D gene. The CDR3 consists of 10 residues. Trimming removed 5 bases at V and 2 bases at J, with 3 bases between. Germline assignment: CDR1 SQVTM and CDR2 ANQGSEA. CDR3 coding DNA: TGCAGCGTTTATAACACTGAAGCTTTCTTT. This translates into CSVYNTEAFF.

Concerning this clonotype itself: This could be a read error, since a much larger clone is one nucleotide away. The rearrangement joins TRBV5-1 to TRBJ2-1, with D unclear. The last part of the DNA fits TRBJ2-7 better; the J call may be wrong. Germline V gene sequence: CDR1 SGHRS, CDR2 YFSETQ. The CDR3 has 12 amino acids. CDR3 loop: CASSLVSNEQYF. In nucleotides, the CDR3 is TGCGCCAGCAGCTTGGTTAGCAATGAGCAGTACTTC.

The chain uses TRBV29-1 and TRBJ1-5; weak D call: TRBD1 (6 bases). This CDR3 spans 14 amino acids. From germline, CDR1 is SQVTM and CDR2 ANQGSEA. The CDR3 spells CADRREISNQPQHF. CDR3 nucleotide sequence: TGCGCTGACAGGAGGGAGATTAGCAATCAGCCCCAGCATTTT.

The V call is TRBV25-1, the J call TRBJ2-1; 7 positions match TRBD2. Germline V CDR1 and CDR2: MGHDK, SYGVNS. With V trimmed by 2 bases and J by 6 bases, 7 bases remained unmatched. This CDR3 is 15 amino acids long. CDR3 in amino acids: CASSEVHSGGNEQFF. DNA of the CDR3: TGTGCCAGCAGTGAAGTACATTCGGGAGGCAATGAGCAGTTCTTC.

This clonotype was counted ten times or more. CDR3 DNA sequence: TGCGCCAGCAGCTTGACTAGCTCCTACGAGCAGTACTTC. This encodes CASSLTSSYEQYF. The V and J genes are TRBV5-1 and TRBJ2-7, with D maybe TRBD2 (5 bases). The CDR3 totals 13 residues. Germline V lookup: CDR1 SGHRS, CDR2 YFSETQ. The V end was cut by 1 base, the J end by 0 bases, with 5 bases between.

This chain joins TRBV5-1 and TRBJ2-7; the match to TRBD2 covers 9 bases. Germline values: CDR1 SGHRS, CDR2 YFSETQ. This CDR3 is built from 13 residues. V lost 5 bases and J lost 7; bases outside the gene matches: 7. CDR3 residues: CASRVAGGGEQYF. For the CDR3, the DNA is TGCGCCAGCAGAGTGGCGGGAGGGGGTGAGCAGTACTTC.

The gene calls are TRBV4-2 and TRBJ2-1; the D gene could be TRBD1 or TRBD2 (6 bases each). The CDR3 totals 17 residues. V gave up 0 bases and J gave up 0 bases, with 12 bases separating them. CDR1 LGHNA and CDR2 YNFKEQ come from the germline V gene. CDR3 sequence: CASSQDEAGHSYNEQFF. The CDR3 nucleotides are TGTGCCAGCAGCCAAGATGAGGCGGGACACTCCTACAATGAGCAGTTCTTC.

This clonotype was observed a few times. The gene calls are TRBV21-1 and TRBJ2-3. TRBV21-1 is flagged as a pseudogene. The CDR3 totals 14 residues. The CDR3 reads CASSKDESTDTQYF. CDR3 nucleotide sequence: TGTGCCAGCAGCAAAGATGAGAGCACAGATACGCAGTATTTT.

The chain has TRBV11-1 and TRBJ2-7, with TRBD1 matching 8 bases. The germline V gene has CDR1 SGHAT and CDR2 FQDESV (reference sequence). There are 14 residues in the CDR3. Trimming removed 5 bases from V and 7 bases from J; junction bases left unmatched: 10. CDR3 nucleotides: TGTGCCAGCAGCACCCGGGACAGGTCCCTGGAGCAGTACTTC. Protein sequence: CASSTRDRSLEQYF.

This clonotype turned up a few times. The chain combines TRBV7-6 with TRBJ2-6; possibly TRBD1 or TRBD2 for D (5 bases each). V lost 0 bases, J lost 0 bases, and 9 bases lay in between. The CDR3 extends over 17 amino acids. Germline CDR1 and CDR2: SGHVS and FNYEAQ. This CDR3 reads CASSLARGFSGANVLTF. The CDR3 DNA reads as TGTGCCAGCAGCTTAGCCCGGGGCTTCTCTGGGGCCAACGTCCTGACTTTC.

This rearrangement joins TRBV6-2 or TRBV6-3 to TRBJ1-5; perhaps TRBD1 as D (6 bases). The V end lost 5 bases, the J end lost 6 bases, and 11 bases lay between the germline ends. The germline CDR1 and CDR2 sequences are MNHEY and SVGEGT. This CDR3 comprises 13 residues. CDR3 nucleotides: TGTGCCAGCAGTAACGGGGGCGTTCAGCCCCAGCATTTT. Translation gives CASSNGGVQPQHF.

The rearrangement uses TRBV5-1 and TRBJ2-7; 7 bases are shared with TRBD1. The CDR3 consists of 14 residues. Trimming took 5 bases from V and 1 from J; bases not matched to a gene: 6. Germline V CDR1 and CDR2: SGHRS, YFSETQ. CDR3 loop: CASSWGTESYEQYF. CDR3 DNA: TGCGCCAGCAGTTGGGGGACAGAGTCCTACGAGCAGTACTTC.

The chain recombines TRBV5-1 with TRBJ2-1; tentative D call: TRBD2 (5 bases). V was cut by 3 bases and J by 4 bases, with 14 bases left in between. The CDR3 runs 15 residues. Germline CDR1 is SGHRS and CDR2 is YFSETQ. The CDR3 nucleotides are TGCGCCAGCAGCTGGGAGTCCTACTCTTACAATGAGCAGTTCTTC. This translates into CASSWESYSYNEQFF.

The DNA for the CDR3 is TGTGCCAGCAGCTTAGAACGGGCAGGGGGCTCCTACGAGCAGTACTTC. It codes for CASSLERAGGSYEQYF. The chain has TRBV11-2 and TRBJ2-7, with 7 bases fitting TRBD1. V trimming: 0 bases; J trimming: 0 bases; junction bases outside the gene matches: 5. The CDR3 is 16 amino acids. Per germline, CDR1 SGHAT and CDR2 FQNNGV.

In DNA, the CDR3 is TGTGCCAGCAGCGTAGATACGACAGGGAAAGATTATGGCTACACCTTC. Translating it yields CASSVDTTGKDYGYTF. The gene calls are TRBV9 and TRBJ1-2; 7 nucleotides align to TRBD1. V lost 0 bases to trimming and J lost 5 bases; unmatched junction nucleotides: 10. The germline gives CDR1 SGDLS, CDR2 YYNGEE. The CDR3 spans 16 residues.